The 3 T cell receptor beta chains given below trace back to one sample, sequenced in a study of OX40 agonist ivuxolimab in advanced cancers. Receptor libraries were prepared by the immunoSEQ multiplex PCR assay. This immuneACCESS table, as held by TCRdb, lists in-frame sequences with V and J called but not all clones. Of the missing ones, under half trace to an unresolved V gene in checked studies; the others have no known cause. The sample profile shows tens of thousands of clones; approximately 91% of them were found once. More than 5.5% of the sample belongs to the ten largest clones. The sequences come from CD4+ or CD8+ T cells sorted from blood, collected in a trial of the OX40 agonist ivuxolimab. Receptor source: an adult with an advanced solid tumor such as melanoma, head and neck, liver or kidney cancer.

The chain recombines TRBV10-3 with TRBJ2-2, with a tentative D call TRBD1 (5 bases). There are 17 residues in the CDR3. Trimming stripped 0 bases from V and 1 base from J, with 12 bases between. Per the germline V gene, CDR1 is ENHRY and CDR2 is SYGVKD. The DNA for the CDR3 is TGTGCCATCAGTGAGTCGGTGGCAGGGCTGAACACCGGGGAGCTGTTTTTT. Translating gives CAISESVAGLNTGELFF.

The chain combines TRBV6-1 with TRBJ2-1, with D possibly being TRBD2 (5 bases). Trimming pared 7 bases from V and 4 bases from J, leaving 11 bases between. The germline V gene encodes CDR1 MNHNS and CDR2 SASEGT. CDR3 length: 13 residues. CDR3 DNA sequence: TGTGCCAGCATCGAGGACTCATACAATGAGCAGTTCTTC. Translated, it gives CASIEDSYNEQFF.

The CDR3 DNA sequence: TGTGCCAGAAGCCTTTCCCACACTAGCGGGGAAAACAATGAGCAGTTCTTC. It yields the protein CARSLSHTSGENNEQFF. V is TRBV5-3 and J is TRBJ2-1, with 10 nucleotides matching TRBD2. TRBV5-3 is treated as an ORF (open reading frame) with a function not yet certain. With 4 bases clipped from V and 5 bases from J, the junction kept 12 bases outside the gene matches. CDR3 length equals 17 residues.